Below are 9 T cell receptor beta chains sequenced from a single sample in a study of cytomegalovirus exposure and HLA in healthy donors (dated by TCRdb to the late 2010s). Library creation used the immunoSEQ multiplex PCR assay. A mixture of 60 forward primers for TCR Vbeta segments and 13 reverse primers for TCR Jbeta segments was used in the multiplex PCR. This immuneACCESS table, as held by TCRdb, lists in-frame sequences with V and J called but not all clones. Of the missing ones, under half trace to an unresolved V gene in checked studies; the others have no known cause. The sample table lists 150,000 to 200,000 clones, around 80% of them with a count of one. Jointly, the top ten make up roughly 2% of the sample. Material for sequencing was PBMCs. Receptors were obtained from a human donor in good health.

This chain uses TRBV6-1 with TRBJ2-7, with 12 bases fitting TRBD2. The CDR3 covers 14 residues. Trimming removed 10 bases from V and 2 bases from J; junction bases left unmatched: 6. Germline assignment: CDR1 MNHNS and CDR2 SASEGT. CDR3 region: CATSGLAGTYEQYF. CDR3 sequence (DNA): TGTGCCACCTCCGGACTAGCGGGGACCTACGAGCAGTACTTC.

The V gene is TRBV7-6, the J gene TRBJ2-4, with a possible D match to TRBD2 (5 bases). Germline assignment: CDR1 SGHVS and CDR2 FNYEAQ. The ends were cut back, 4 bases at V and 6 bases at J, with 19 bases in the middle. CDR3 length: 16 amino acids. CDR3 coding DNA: TGTGCCAGCAGCTCCTCCCGGGGTTCCTCTGGAAACATTCAGTACTTC. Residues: CASSSSRGSSGNIQYF.

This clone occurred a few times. The chain's CDR3 is CASSLLYESSYEQYF. CDR3 nucleotide sequence: TGCGCCAGCAGCCTCCTCTATGAAAGCTCCTACGAGCAGTACTTC. The chain joins TRBV4-3 to TRBJ2-7; no clear D gene. V lost 4 bases and J 0 bases, leaving 13 bases between the germline ends. CDR1 and CDR2 from the germline V gene are LGHNA and YSLEER. The CDR3 consists of 15 residues.

The CDR3 loop is CASSYQAGEGEQYF. Here the CDR3 DNA reads TGTGCCAGCAGTTATCAGGCAGGGGAGGGCGAGCAGTACTTC. The V and J genes are TRBV6-5 and TRBJ2-7; D might be TRBD2 (7 bases). CDR1 MNHEY and CDR2 SVGAGI come from the germline V gene. The CDR3 has 14 amino acids. Trimming removed 3 bases at V and 6 bases at J, with 15 bases between.

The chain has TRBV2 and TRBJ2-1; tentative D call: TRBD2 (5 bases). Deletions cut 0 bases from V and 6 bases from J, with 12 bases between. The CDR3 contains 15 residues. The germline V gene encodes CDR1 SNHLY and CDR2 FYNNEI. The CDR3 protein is CASSEASGGINEQFF. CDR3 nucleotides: TGTGCCAGCAGTGAAGCGAGCGGTGGGATCAATGAGCAGTTCTTC.

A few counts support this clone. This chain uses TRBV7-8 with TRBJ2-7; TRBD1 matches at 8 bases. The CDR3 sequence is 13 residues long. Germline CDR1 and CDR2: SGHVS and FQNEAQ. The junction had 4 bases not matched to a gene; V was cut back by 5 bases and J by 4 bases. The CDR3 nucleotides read TGTGCCAGCAGCGCCTGGACAGGGTACGAGCAGTACTTC. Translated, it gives CASSAWTGYEQYF.

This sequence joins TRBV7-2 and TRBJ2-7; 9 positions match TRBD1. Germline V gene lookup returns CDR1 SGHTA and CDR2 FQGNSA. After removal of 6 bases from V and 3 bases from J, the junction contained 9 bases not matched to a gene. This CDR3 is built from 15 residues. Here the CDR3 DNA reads TGTGCCAGCAGTCACGGACAGGGGCGACACTACGAGCAGTACTTC. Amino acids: CASSHGQGRHYEQYF.

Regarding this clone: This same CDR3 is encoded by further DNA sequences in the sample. The CDR3 DNA reads as TGTGCCAGCAGTTATGGATGGGGAGTTTCAGAGACCCAGTACTTC. The encoded protein is CASSYGWGVSETQYF. The J gene is TRBJ2-5, the V gene TRBV6-6; TRBD2 might be the D (5 bases). The length of the CDR3 is 15 residues. Germline CDR1 MNHNY, CDR2 SVGAGI (reference sequence). Trimming removed 3 bases from V and 4 bases from J, with 15 bases in between.

The CDR3 loop reads CASLPGQGASWGGYTF. Written as DNA, the CDR3 is TGCGCCAGCCTCCCGGGACAGGGGGCGTCTTGGGGCGGCTACACCTTC. The chain has TRBV5-1 and TRBJ1-2, with 12 nucleotides matching TRBD1. V lost 7 bases to trimming and J lost 8 bases; unmatched junction nucleotides: 15. This CDR3 is 16 amino acids long. Germline V gene data show CDR1 as SGHRS and CDR2 as YFSETQ.